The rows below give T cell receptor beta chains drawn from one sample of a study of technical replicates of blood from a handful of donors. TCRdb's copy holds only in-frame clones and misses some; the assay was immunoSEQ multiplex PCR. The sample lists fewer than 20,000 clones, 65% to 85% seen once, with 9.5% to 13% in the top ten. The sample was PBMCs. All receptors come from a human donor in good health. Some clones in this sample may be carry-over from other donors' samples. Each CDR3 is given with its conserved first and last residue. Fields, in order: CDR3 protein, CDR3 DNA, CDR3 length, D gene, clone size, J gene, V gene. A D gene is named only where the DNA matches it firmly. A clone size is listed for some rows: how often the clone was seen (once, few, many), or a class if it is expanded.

CDR3aa: CASSRLAGGGETQYF; CDR3nt: TGTGCCAGCAGCCGCCTGGCGGGGGGGGGAGAGACCCAGTACTTC; len: 15; d_gene: TRBD2; abundance: .; j_gene: TRBJ2-5; v_gene: TRBV11-2
CDR3aa: CASSSMTGVDGYTF; CDR3nt: TGCGCCAGCAGCTCTATGACAGGGGTGGATGGCTACACCTTC; len: 14; d_gene: TRBD1; abundance: .; j_gene: TRBJ1-2; v_gene: TRBV5-1
CDR3aa: CASTQLRAHVTGELFF; CDR3nt: TGCGCCAGCACCCAACTGAGGGCCCATGTCACCGGGGAGCTGTTTTTT; len: 16; d_gene: .; abundance: .; j_gene: TRBJ2-2; v_gene: TRBV5-1
CDR3aa: CSASGAYEQYF; CDR3nt: TGCAGTGCCAGCGGCGCCTACGAGCAGTACTTC; len: 11; d_gene: .; abundance: .; j_gene: TRBJ2-7; v_gene: TRBV20-1
CDR3aa: CASSSGLAGWNEQYF; CDR3nt: TGTGCCAGCAGCTCTGGACTAGCGGGATGGAACGAGCAGTACTTC; len: 15; d_gene: TRBD2; abundance: .; j_gene: TRBJ2-7; v_gene: TRBV2
CDR3aa: CASSDGASGTTDTQYF; CDR3nt: TGTGCCAGCAGCGACGGGGCCAGCGGGACCACAGATACGCAGTATTTT; len: 16; d_gene: TRBD2; abundance: .; j_gene: TRBJ2-3; v_gene: TRBV11-2
CDR3aa: CASSQDRQNSNTGELFF; CDR3nt: TGCGCCAGCAGCCAAGATCGACAGAATTCGAACACCGGGGAGCTGTTTTTT; len: 17; d_gene: .; abundance: .; j_gene: TRBJ2-2; v_gene: TRBV4-1
CDR3aa: CASSSSTGHGYTF; CDR3nt: TGTGCCAGCAGCTCGTCGACAGGGCATGGCTACACCTTC; len: 13; d_gene: TRBD1; abundance: .; j_gene: TRBJ1-2; v_gene: TRBV7-9
CDR3aa: CASSRGAGEGDTQYF; CDR3nt: TGTGCCAGCAGCCGAGGAGCGGGAGAGGGTGATACGCAGTATTTT; len: 15; d_gene: TRBD2; abundance: once; j_gene: TRBJ2-3; v_gene: TRBV7-2
CDR3aa: CASSALEQGARGYTF; CDR3nt: TGTGCCAGCAGCGCCCTAGAACAGGGGGCCCGGGGCTACACCTTC; len: 15; d_gene: TRBD1; abundance: .; j_gene: TRBJ1-2; v_gene: TRBV9
CDR3aa: CASRDGTFSGNTIYF; CDR3nt: TGTGCCAGCAGGGACGGGACATTCTCTGGAAACACCATATATTTT; len: 15; d_gene: .; abundance: once; j_gene: TRBJ1-3; v_gene: TRBV6-1
CDR3aa: CASSQRTRDIQYF; CDR3nt: TGTGCCAGCAGCCAACGAACCCGCGACATTCAGTACTTC; len: 13; d_gene: .; abundance: .; j_gene: TRBJ2-4; v_gene: TRBV4-2
CDR3aa: CASSLGGGREKLFF; CDR3nt: TGTGCCAGCAGCTTGGGTGGGGGCAGGGAAAAACTGTTTTTT; len: 14; d_gene: .; abundance: .; j_gene: TRBJ1-4; v_gene: TRBV5-4
CDR3aa: CASSEPSFGTGMNTEAFF; CDR3nt: TGTGCCAGCAGTGAACCTTCATTTGGGACAGGGATGAACACTGAAGCTTTCTTT; len: 18; d_gene: TRBD1; abundance: .; j_gene: TRBJ1-1; v_gene: TRBV6-1
CDR3aa: CASSQSTSRLRIEQYF; CDR3nt: TGCGCCAGCAGTCAATCGACGTCTAGATTACGGATCGAGCAGTACTTC; len: 16; d_gene: .; abundance: once; j_gene: TRBJ2-7; v_gene: TRBV23-1
CDR3aa: CASSPSGRQETQYF; CDR3nt: TGTGCCAGCTCACCAAGCGGGAGGCAAGAGACCCAGTACTTC; len: 14; d_gene: TRBD2; abundance: .; j_gene: TRBJ2-5; v_gene: TRBV18
CDR3aa: CASRDSNTGELFF; CDR3nt: TGCGCCAGTCGGGACAGTAACACCGGGGAGCTGTTTTTT; len: 13; d_gene: TRBD1; abundance: .; j_gene: TRBJ2-2; v_gene: TRBV10-1
CDR3aa: CASSLGVWDRGRDEQYF; CDR3nt: TGTGCCAGCAGCTTAGGAGTATGGGACAGGGGGCGGGACGAGCAGTACTTC; len: 17; d_gene: TRBD1; abundance: .; j_gene: TRBJ2-7; v_gene: TRBV7-9
CDR3aa: CASRDRFASYEQYF; CDR3nt: TGTGCCAGCAGGGACAGGTTTGCCTCCTACGAGCAGTACTTC; len: 14; d_gene: TRBD1; abundance: .; j_gene: TRBJ2-7; v_gene: TRBV28
CDR3aa: CASSFHGGARDTQYF; CDR3nt: TGTGCCAGCAGCTTCCACGGGGGGGCCAGAGATACGCAGTATTTT; len: 15; d_gene: TRBD2; abundance: .; j_gene: TRBJ2-3; v_gene: TRBV5-6
CDR3aa: CASSPDSYNEQFF; CDR3nt: TGTGCCAGCTCCCCGGACAGTTACAATGAGCAGTTCTTC; len: 13; d_gene: .; abundance: .; j_gene: TRBJ2-1; v_gene: TRBV18
CDR3aa: CASSPPTGIFSNQPQHF; CDR3nt: TGTGCCAGCAGTCCCCCGACAGGTATATTTAGCAATCAGCCCCAGCATTTT; len: 17; d_gene: .; abundance: .; j_gene: TRBJ1-5; v_gene: TRBV28
CDR3aa: CASSYSGQGNEKLFF; CDR3nt: TGTGCCAGCAGTTATTCGGGACAGGGTAATGAAAAACTGTTTTTT; len: 15; d_gene: TRBD1; abundance: .; j_gene: TRBJ1-4; v_gene: TRBV2
CDR3aa: CASSPTTSGRETQYF; CDR3nt: TGTGCCAGCAGTCCTACCACTAGCGGGAGGGAGACCCAGTACTTC; len: 15; d_gene: TRBD2; abundance: .; j_gene: TRBJ2-5; v_gene: TRBV2
CDR3aa: CASSQGAGTDTQYF; CDR3nt: TGTGCCAGCAGCCAGGGGGCTGGCACAGATACGCAGTATTTT; len: 14; d_gene: TRBD1; abundance: .; j_gene: TRBJ2-3; v_gene: TRBV28
CDR3aa: CASSWGQGELSYTF; CDR3nt: TGTGCCAGCAGCTGGGGACAGGGGGAGCTGAGCTACACCTTC; len: 14; d_gene: TRBD1; abundance: .; j_gene: TRBJ1-2; v_gene: TRBV5-4
CDR3aa: CASSSPLLAGPTYEQYF; CDR3nt: TGTGCCAGCAGTTCCCCCTTACTAGCGGGTCCAACCTACGAGCAGTACTTC; len: 17; d_gene: TRBD2; abundance: .; j_gene: TRBJ2-7; v_gene: TRBV28